The 18 T cell receptor beta chains presented below share a single source sample, sequenced in a study of cytomegalovirus exposure and HLA in healthy donors. TCRdb keeps only in-frame clones here, not all; method: immunoSEQ multiplex PCR. The repertoire holds hundreds of thousands of clones, with over 75% as singletons. Sequenced material: PBMCs. These receptors came from a woman under 30 in good health and CMV-seronegative.

This chain links TRBV27 with TRBJ1-4, with D possibly TRBD1 on 5 matching bases. Germline-derived CDR1 and CDR2 are MNHEY and SMNVEV (reference sequence). Trimming took 6 bases from V and 5 from J, leaving 10 bases between them. The CDR3 contains 13 residues. CDR3 region: CASRDSKNEKLFF. Written as DNA, the CDR3 is TGTGCCAGCAGAGACAGTAAAAATGAAAAACTGTTTTTT.

This clone was detected only a few times. The chain links TRBV6-6 to TRBJ1-2; the match to TRBD1 covers 9 bases. The CDR3 runs 15 residues. The V gene's germline CDR1 is MNHNY and CDR2 SVGAGI (reference sequence). V lost 5 bases to trimming and J lost 4 bases; unmatched junction nucleotides: 8. This CDR3 is CASSIPGTGSYGYTF. The CDR3 region has the DNA TGTGCCAGCAGTATCCCCGGGACAGGGTCCTATGGCTACACCTTC.

The V gene is TRBV28, the J gene TRBJ1-2, with D maybe TRBD1 (5 bases). CDR3 length: 13 residues. V was clipped by 10 bases and J by 4 bases, with 16 bases between them. The germline gives CDR1 MDHEN, CDR2 SYDVKM. In nucleotides, the CDR3 is TGTGCCACCCGCCCTGGACAAGGCTATGGCTACACCTTC. It yields the protein CATRPGQGYGYTF.

The chain recombines TRBV7-2 with TRBJ2-7; a possible D gene is TRBD2 (5 bases). This CDR3 region has 16 residues. V shed 4 bases and J shed 3 bases, with 19 bases lying between them. Germline V lookup: CDR1 SGHTA, CDR2 FQGNSA. The DNA of the CDR3 is TGTGCCAGCAGCTCCACCCCCGGGGTAAATATCTACGAGCAGTACTTC. Encoded protein: CASSSTPGVNIYEQYF.

The DNA of the CDR3 is TGTGCCAGCAGCCTCGCCGGGGGGAGCAATCAGCCCCAGCATTTT. It is translated as CASSLAGGSNQPQHF. V usage is TRBV5-8 and J usage is TRBJ1-5, with D perhaps TRBD1 (5 bases). Trimming removed 4 bases at V and 1 base at J, with 12 bases between. This CDR3 contains 15 residues. The germline V gene has CDR1 SGHTS and CDR2 YDEGEE.

V gene TRBV28 combines with J gene TRBJ1-2; possible D gene TRBD1, 6 bases. Germline assignment: CDR1 MDHEN and CDR2 SYDVKM. Trimming removed 7 bases at V and 8 bases at J, with 20 bases between. The CDR3 has 14 residues. CDR3 amino acids: CASTPPGGARGYTF. The CDR3 coding sequence is TGTGCCAGCACCCCACCGGGGGGGGCGCGGGGCTACACCTTC.

This clone was seen only a few times. The rearrangement links TRBV7-3 to TRBJ1-3; 9 bases line up with TRBD1. The germline V gene encodes CDR1 SGHTA and CDR2 FQGTGA. CDR3 length: 13 residues. The trim removed 3 bases at V and 7 bases at J, leaving 1 base unmatched. This CDR3 is CASSFGTGNTIYF. The CDR3 DNA sequence: TGTGCCAGCAGCTTCGGGACAGGGAACACCATATATTTT.

The genes are TRBV2 and TRBJ1-5; weak D call: TRBD1 (5 bases). The CDR3 runs 14 residues. Trimming left V 1 base short and J 4 bases short, with 8 bases between. Germline CDR1 and CDR2: SNHLY and FYNNEI. The CDR3 DNA reads as TGTGCCAGCAGTGAAGTGGGGCCTAATCAGCCCCAGCATTTT. Translating gives CASSEVGPNQPQHF.

The V call is TRBV13, the J call TRBJ2-7; D is possibly TRBD2 (5 bases). The germline V gene encodes CDR1 PRHDT and CDR2 FYEKMQ (reference sequence). This CDR3 region has 16 residues. V was pared by 3 bases and J by 4 bases, with 19 bases between. DNA for the CDR3: TGTGCCAGCAGCTTCTACGGCGGGTCAGGCCTTTACGAGCAGTACTTC. It specifies CASSFYGGSGLYEQYF.

This chain joins TRBV29-1 and TRBJ1-2, with 10 bases that match TRBD1. In germline, CDR1 is SQVTM, CDR2 ANQGSEA. There are 11 residues in the CDR3. The V gene end was trimmed by 6 bases and the J gene end by 6 bases; junction bases not matched to a gene: 1. CDR3 sequence reads: CSVGQGDGYTF. DNA of the CDR3: TGCAGCGTCGGACAGGGGGATGGCTACACCTTC.

The genes are TRBV29-1 and TRBJ2-3; D unresolved. CDR1 is SQVTM, CDR2 ANQGSEA, per germline. The CDR3 runs 13 residues. Between the trimmed V and J ends, which lost 3 bases and 7 bases, there was a span of 14 bases. The CDR3 DNA is TGCAGCGTTGACGACTTACAAAGCAATACGCAGTATTTT. It is translated as CSVDDLQSNTQYF.

The chain couples TRBV27 to TRBJ1-2; the D gene is possibly TRBD1 (6 bases). This CDR3 is built from 14 residues. V gave up 7 bases and J gave up 2 bases, with 14 bases separating them. Germline lookup yields CDR1 MNHEY and CDR2 SMNVEV (reference sequence). The CDR3 coding sequence is TGTGCCAGCACCAAAATAACAGGGAACTATGGCTACACCTTC. Protein: CASTKITGNYGYTF.

Note on this clone: The junction departs from germline at one end; a sequencing error may be responsible. The rearrangement joins TRBV5-1 to TRBJ1-1; no clear D gene. Germline assignment: CDR1 SGHRS and CDR2 YFSETQ. The CDR3 totals 14 residues. The CDR3 protein is CASSLESGVTGAFF. The CDR3 nucleotides are TGCGCCAGCAGCTTGGAATCCGGGGTCACTGGAGCTTTCTTT.

CDR3 amino acids: CASSQGPGLSNQPQHF. The CDR3 bases are TGTGCCAGCAGCCAGGGGCCAGGCCTTAGCAATCAGCCCCAGCATTTT. The genes are TRBV9 and TRBJ1-5; possibly TRBD1 for D (6 bases). This CDR3 comprises 16 residues. V shed 4 bases and J shed 0 bases, with 14 bases lying between them. Germline V gene data show CDR1 as SGDLS and CDR2 as YYNGEE.

The chain joins TRBV7-9 to TRBJ1-4; perhaps TRBD1 as D (6 bases). V lost 4 bases, J lost 11 bases, and 14 bases lay in between. The CDR3 totals 13 residues. Looked up from germline, CDR1 is SEHNR and CDR2 is FQNEAQ (reference sequence). The CDR3 DNA is TGTGCCAGCAGCTCCGACCGCGACAGGAAACTGTTTTTT. Translated, it gives CASSSDRDRKLFF.

The chain joins TRBV19 to TRBJ2-2, with 7 bases identical to TRBD2. Losses at the gene ends were 5 bases for V and 10 bases for J; bases not matched to a gene: 4. CDR1 and CDR2 (germline): LNHDA, SQIVND (reference sequence). This CDR3 has 12 residues. Here the CDR3 reads CASSLGGKELFF. The CDR3, as DNA: TGTGCCAGTAGTCTCGGGGGGAAGGAGCTGTTTTTT.

V and J are TRBV7-2 and TRBJ2-1; 10 bases match TRBD2. CDR3 length: 14 residues. Germline CDR1 and CDR2: SGHTA and FQGNSA. Trimming at V came to 6 bases and at J to 6 bases, leaving 5 bases not matched to a gene. In DNA form, the CDR3 reads TGTGCCAGCAGACACCAGCGGGAGGGCAATGAGCAGTTCTTC. This sequence encodes CASRHQREGNEQFF.

The chain links TRBV27 to TRBJ2-2; D unresolved. This CDR3 spans 13 amino acids. Germline CDR1 and CDR2: MNHEY and SMNVEV (reference sequence). V dropped 5 bases and J dropped 4 bases, with 8 bases sitting between them. The chain's CDR3 is CASSAVGTGELFF. In nucleotides, the CDR3 is TGTGCCAGCAGTGCGGTGGGCACCGGGGAGCTGTTTTTT.